This T cell receptor (beta chain) was recovered during a study of cytomegalovirus exposure and HLA in healthy donors (dated by TCRdb to 2017 to 2019). Context from the whole study: In an earlier analysis of 587 of the donors, 276 Gb of sequence data and 90 million to 120 million unique TCR beta sequences from 150 million to 200 million T cells were reported. Approximately 300 gigabases of sequencing data and 75 million to 85 million unique TCR sequences made up an early release that covered 500 to 700 HLA-typed donors. The number of typed donors differed by locus: 629-630 for A, B, C, DRB1 and DQB1; 522 for DQA1; some 610 for DPA1; and 400 to 480 for DPB1. Because of strong linkage in the cohort, five DR-DQ haplotypes were treated as single units for association and clustering. The study profiled the T cell repertoires of 500 to 800 subjects by immunosequencing and related them to cytomegalovirus serostatus. Both class I and class II loci were covered by HLA typing, at four-digit resolution. The study combined high-throughput TCR immunosequencing, statistical association of individual TCRs with disease status, and machine learning to predict cytomegalovirus infection status. Every discovery cohort repertoire had been produced on one sequencing platform. The aim of the study was to test whether cataloging public T cell receptors could identify signatures of past pathogen exposure. An earlier analysis of around 580 of the donors used high-throughput TCR beta sequencing to judge whether each TCR beta V gene segment behaved as functional or pseudogenic. In a later analysis, previously published TCR beta repertoires from hundreds of donors were re-analyzed and high-resolution HLA genotyping was added so that TCR occurrence patterns could be studied. The later analysis used no new phenotypic data to find candidate immune exposures, relying instead on TCR beta sequences and their occurrence across donors. Among roughly 400 genotyped donors of the cohort, an average of roughly 230,000 unique TCR beta nucleotide sequences was sequenced per donor, of which roughly 18% were non-productive. In addition to the first cohort of about 650 subjects, a separate validation cohort of approximately 130 different subjects was used. Among the roughly 400 genotyped donors, around 81% belonged to the genetic ancestry cluster associated with self-reported Caucasian donors. Alongside the repertoire data, information on donor age, sex, ethnicity and CMV serostatus was compiled. A later genetic analysis used genome-wide SNP genotypes for about 60% of the roughly 700 donors, treating that subset as a discovery cohort.

Broad study findings and their caveats: Linkage disequilibrium might explain the correlated functional status among segregating V segments, but an unknown experimental factor could not be excluded. A later genetic analysis reported fewer N-insertions in productive TCRs among donors in an Asian-associated ancestry cluster than the approximately 670-donor mean. A later analysis reported that several top co-occurrence clusters appeared linked to parvovirus B19, influenza, CMV and Epstein-Barr virus. Because HLA typing was missing for some donors at each locus, association tests included only the typed subset. Across donors, most TCR sequences were observed very rarely, whereas some public TCRs were present in many individuals. In the study, some 180 TCR beta chains were listed as associated with cytomegalovirus. In a later analysis, TCR association rates were found to vary across HLA loci, with the most associated TCRs seen for DRB1 alleles and the fewest for HLA-C alleles. A further reported finding was that TCR beta sequences accurately predicted the HLA-A and HLA-B alleles for most subjects in the first cohort. Only TCR beta chains were sequenced in this cohort, and the absence of alpha or paired-chain data limited detectable features. Cytomegalovirus status was reported to be diagnosed by the classifier with high specificity and sensitivity in both the original and validation cohorts. Strong co-occurrence of HLA alleles, especially DR and DQ, made assigning TCR associations to individual alleles difficult. The sequencing pipeline was judged likely to have produced a cluster of highly shared sequence variants as a technical artifact. Because counts were too low, some 17 rarely observed V segments, including chromosome 9 orphons, were excluded from the earlier analysis of 500 to 700 of the donors. A later analysis found that HLA-associated TCR beta chains were more clonally expanded and had lower generation probabilities than equally common non-associated chains. V-gene and J-gene trimming of TCR beta chains was associated with a missense DCLRE1C variant in a later genetic analysis, and the association was replicated in an independent cohort. In a later analysis, most CMV-associated TCR beta chains were found to appear HLA-restricted, with HLA associations seemingly driven largely by CMV exposure. In vitro tests confirmed that a few of the cytomegalovirus-associated TCR beta chains recognize cytomegalovirus antigens. A later analysis associated about 17,000 TCR beta sequences with specific HLA alleles at a false discovery rate of 0.05. The authors suggested that the approach could potentially be extended to other disease states and immunological phenotypes. Sequencing depth was assumed to be roughly uniform across donors in the presence/absence analyses, though that assumption may not hold. CMV serostatus was the only immune exposure information available for the cohort. In an earlier analysis of some 500 of the donors, most TCR beta V segments were observed in productive rearrangements about 87% or about 30% of the time, broadly matching IMGT annotations.

The protocol used for the library was the immunoSEQ multiplex PCR assay. The multiplex PCR relied on a mix of 60 forward primers for TCR Vbeta segments and 13 reverse primers for TCR Jbeta segments. Amplification of the CDR3 region of rearranged TCR beta genes was performed with a multiplex PCR assay on genomic DNA. The Illumina HiSeq System was used to sequence the amplified TCR beta libraries as 87-base-pair reads. Per the original workflow: A later analysis tallied around 87 million unique TCR beta chains across the 666 repertoires, and approximately 9.9 million of those chains were shared by two or more donors. A nearest-neighbor algorithm error-corrected the raw reads and collapsed the reads into unique sequences, merging closely related sequences to remove PCR and sequencing errors. V, D and J gene segments were assigned by aligning CDR3 sequences to IMGT reference sequences. Each retained sequence needed at least a six-nucleotide match to both a V gene segment and a J gene segment. Rearrangements were called productive when the CDR3 lacked stop codons and stayed in frame with V and J; all others were non-productive. CDR3 was defined according to IMGT convention as the region running from the second conserved V-encoded cysteine to the conserved J-encoded phenylalanine. Sequences without an unambiguous match to a single V gene segment were excluded from the earlier analysis of 450 to 750 of the donors. An earlier analysis of a few hundred of the donors classified V segments as functional when productive rearrangements were above 56.7% and as segregating when the standard deviation between donors was above 5%. A statistical classification framework was developed to diagnose cytomegalovirus status using the catalog of TCR beta chain sequences. In a later analysis, TCR nucleotide sequences were compared against IMGT/GENE-DB human TR gene sequences so that V and J genes could be assigned. Using the TCRdist pipeline, a later analysis assigned CDR3 sequences along with most-parsimonious VDJ recombination scenarios. In a later analysis, each TCR beta chain was defined by its CDR3 amino acid sequence together with its V-gene family, and reads without a unique V-gene family were excluded. A later analysis removed roughly 590 highly shared, low-generation-probability nucleotide sequences to deal with suspected cross-contamination and a sequencing artifact. In a later analysis, a clonal expansion index was calculated for each public chain from normalized within-repertoire ranks of inferred template counts. A later analysis computed generation probabilities with a VDJ recombination model fitted to out-of-frame rearrangements, and checked the results against IGoR. Hypergeometric tests were used in a later analysis to score TCR-TCR, TCR-HLA and TCR-CMV co-occurrence, with a repertoire-size bias correction applied to the TCR pairs. A later analysis estimated false discovery rates by permuting HLA or CMV assignments 20 times. In a later analysis, co-occurring TCRs were grouped using DBSCAN, with TCRdist sequence similarity added in when clustering inside HLA-allele-positive subsets. Co-occurrence clustering excluded repertoires with fewer than 30,000 or more than 120,000 public chains, plus five with anomalous nucleotide sharing. Held by TCRdb, this immuneACCESS table contains in-frame sequences only and omits some clones. Under half of the omission traces to an unresolved V gene where checked; the cause of the rest is unknown. Clone size and V and J calls were adopted from that table, with D and trimming inferred from the DNA. The sample's own table lists approximately 150,000 clones. Of the sample, 1.5% to 1.9% falls within the top ten clones.

The cohort comprised some 700 healthy bone marrow donors. All cohort members were sampled while nominally healthy, although unrecorded immune exposures were likely present. The donor was CMV seronegative and was included in the group of around 320 seronegative cohort members. A peripheral blood sample was provided by each donor, and peripheral blood mononuclear cells were used for TCR beta sequencing. Genomic DNA extraction from the blood cell samples was performed with the Qiagen DNeasy Blood Extraction Kit. To note about this clone: Its antigen is still unknown.

The sequenced sample consisted of PBMCs. The clonotype comes from a woman aged 40 to 49 in good health and CMV-seronegative.

The DNA sequence is TGTGCCAGCAGTATATCGATAGCGGGCGAAGAGCAGTACTTC. Translated, this gives CASSISIAGEEQYF. The V and J genes are TRBV2 and TRBJ2-7; 7 central nucleotides agree with TRBD2. V lost 5 bases and J lost 7 bases, and the count of bases not matched to a germline gene is 11. The germline V gene encodes CDR1 SNHLY and CDR2 FYNNEI. From the cysteine up to the phenylalanine, the CDR3 has a length of 14 residues. The retained sequence is limited to the CDR3, 42 bases, with the frame set at the first base.